This passage covers 28 T cell receptor beta chains from one sample sequenced in a study of T cells in Graves' hyperthyroidism and ophthalmopathy. Researchers took RNA transcripts and amplified the TCR beta CDR3 regions from them. When the TCR CDR3 underwent first-round RT-PCR, the HTBI primer set was used. TCRdb processed the multiplex PCR reads anew with MiXCR; each CDR3 protein has one entry. The data show about 320,000 distinct CDR3 sequences, roughly 17% seen once. The specimen sequenced was blood. These TCRs come from a man under 40 with Graves' hyperthyroidism.

The chain is built from TRBV6-1 and TRBJ2-2, with 9 bases aligning to TRBD2. Trimming at V came to 4 bases and at J to 8 bases, leaving 5 bases not matched to a gene. The CDR3 covers 14 residues. Germline loops: CDR1 MNHNS, CDR2 SASEGT. CDR3 sequence: CASSVVAGEGELFF. As DNA, the CDR3 is TGTGCCAGCAGTGTCGTAGCGGGGGAGGGGGAGCTGTTTTTT.

The sample holds many counts of this clonotype. The J gene is TRBJ2-2, the V gene TRBV11-2; TRBD2 aligns across 7 bases. The CDR3 is 16 residues long. The junction had 10 bases not matched to a gene; V was cut back by 5 bases and J by 4 bases. CDR1 SGHAT and CDR2 FQNNGV come from the germline V gene. The CDR3 is CASSPGTTYSTGELFF. The CDR3 nucleotides read TGTGCCAGCAGCCCAGGGACTACCTATTCCACCGGGGAGCTGTTTTTT.

The table lists this clonotype with many counts. The rearrangement links TRBV30 to TRBJ1-5; D might be TRBD1 (6 bases). The CDR3 length is 15 residues. The V and J ends lost 2 bases and 4 bases respectively, with 15 bases between them. Germline lookup yields CDR1 GTSNPN and CDR2 SVGIG (reference sequence). The CDR3 nucleotides are TGTGCCTGGAGTATGCGAGGGGGGGGGAATCAGCCCCAGCATTTT. It specifies CAWSMRGGGNQPQHF. The whole variable domain, filled in from reference TRBV30 and TRBJ1-5, reads SQTIHQWPATLVQPVGSPLSLECTVEGTSNPNLYWYRQAAGRGLQLLFYSVGIGQISSEVPQNLSASRPQDRQFILSSKKLLLSDSGFYLCAWSMRGGGNQPQHFGDGTRLSIL.

This clonotype has a count of ten or more. This sequence joins TRBV5-1 and TRBJ2-3; 8 nucleotides align to TRBD1. Trimming at V came to 0 bases and at J to 5 bases, leaving 5 bases not matched to a gene. CDR3 size: 15 residues. Germline V gene lookup returns CDR1 SGHRS and CDR2 YFSETQ. For the CDR3, the DNA is TGCGCCAGCAGCTTGGGGGGACAGGTTCAAGATACGCAGTATTTT. Encoded protein: CASSLGGQVQDTQYF.

The rearrangement joins TRBV24-1 to TRBJ2-2; D might be TRBD2 (5 bases). V dropped 3 bases and J dropped 0 bases, with 16 bases sitting between them. The CDR3 contains 18 residues. Germline V CDR1 and CDR2: KGHDR, SFDVKD. CDR3 nucleotides: TGTGCCACCAGTGATCAGAGCCTCGGGGTACCGAACACCGGGGAGCTGTTTTTT. It encodes CATSDQSLGVPNTGELFF.

This clonotype has a handful of counts. This rearrangement joins TRBV29-1 to TRBJ2-7, with 9 nucleotides matching TRBD2. This CDR3 is built from 13 residues. The germline gives CDR1 SQVTM, CDR2 ANQGSEA. Trimming cost V 7 bases and J 4 bases; bases outside gene matches: 8. CDR3 in DNA: TGCAGCGCCTTGACTAGCGGAAATTACGAGCAGTACTTC. Amino acids: CSALTSGNYEQYF.

The chain has TRBV7-3 and TRBJ2-2; 9 nucleotides align to TRBD2. The CDR3 loop spans 15 amino acids. J gave up 7 bases and V 2 bases, and 5 bases lay outside the gene matches. CDR1 and CDR2 (germline): SGHTA, FQGTGA. For the CDR3, the DNA is TGTGCCAGCAGCTTAGGGCGGACTAGCGACGGGGAGCTGTTTTTT. It encodes CASSLGRTSDGELFF.

This clonotype was seen ten or more times. This chain links TRBV10-3 with TRBJ1-5; D is ambiguous. Germline CDR1 is ENHRY and CDR2 is SYGVKD. The CDR3 sequence is 13 residues long. Between the trimmed V and J ends, which lost 0 bases and 4 bases, there was a span of 4 bases. The CDR3 nucleotides are TGTGCCATCAGTGAGTCAGGAAATCAGCCCCAGCATTTT. Translated: CAISESGNQPQHF.

The sample holds a few counts of this clonotype. The chain uses TRBV6-1 and TRBJ2-7, with 9 bases identical to TRBD2. Trimming took 7 bases from V and 0 from J; bases not matched to a gene: 4. Germline V gene data show CDR1 as MNHNS and CDR2 as SASEGT. The CDR3 length is 14 residues. DNA of the CDR3: TGTGCCAGCACGCCGGGACTAGCCTCCTACGAGCAGTACTTC. As protein: CASTPGLASYEQYF.

This clonotype appeared many times. For the CDR3, the DNA is TGTGCCAGCAGTGCGGCGGGGGAGCAGTACTTC. Amino acids: CASSAAGEQYF. The chain couples TRBV2 to TRBJ2-7; D is perhaps TRBD2 (6 bases). In germline, CDR1 is SNHLY, CDR2 FYNNEI. CDR3 length equals 11 residues. Trimming shortened V by 4 bases and J by 7 bases, and 8 bases separated the two germline ends.

On this clonotype: A much larger clonotype is one base distant, so this may be a read error. The chain has TRBV12-3 or TRBV12-4 and TRBJ2-1, with D perhaps being TRBD1 or TRBD2 (6 bases each). The J call is in doubt because the DNA end fits TRBJ2-7 better. This CDR3 has 15 amino acids. DNA for the CDR3: TGTGCCAGCAACGGGGGCCTAGGGTGGTACAATGAGCAGTACTTC. This codes for CASNGGLGWYNEQYF.

This clonotype was picked up many times. The chain uses TRBV11-2 and TRBJ2-3; D is unclear. Trimming took 2 bases from V and 4 from J, leaving 10 bases between them. The CDR3 is 14 residues long. Germline CDR1 SGHAT, CDR2 FQNNGV. Here the CDR3 DNA reads TGTGCCAGCAGCTTAACTACTTCCGCAGATACGCAGTATTTT. Translated, it gives CASSLTTSADTQYF.

The chain has TRBV20-1 and TRBJ1-1; possibly TRBD1 for D (6 bases). This CDR3 comprises 13 residues. The germline V gene encodes CDR1 DFQATT and CDR2 SNEGSKA (reference sequence). V lost 2 bases to trimming and J lost 4 bases, with 11 bases between them. The CDR3 loop reads CSARSLGGTEAFF. The CDR3 DNA is TGCAGTGCTAGATCCTTAGGGGGCACTGAAGCTTTCTTT.

This clonotype was detected a few times. The gene calls are TRBV5-8 and TRBJ2-1; the D call may be TRBD1 or TRBD2 (6 bases each). The CDR3 consists of 14 residues. From germline, CDR1 is SGHTS and CDR2 YDEGEE. V was trimmed by 0 bases and J by 14 bases, leaving 18 bases between them. The CDR3 DNA is TGTGCCAGCAGCTTGGTTCAGGGTCGGGGGCTGGAGTTCTTC. It codes for CASSLVQGRGLEFF. Full variable domain (rest looked up from reference TRBV5-8 and TRBJ2-1): EAGVTQSPTHLIKTRGQQATLRCSPISGHTSVYWYQQALGLGLQFLLWYDEGEERNRGNFPPRFSGRQFPNYSSELNVNALELEDSALYLCASSLVQGRGLEFFGPGTRLTVL.

The table lists this clonotype with many counts. The chain recombines TRBV28 with TRBJ2-1; TRBD2 matches 11 bases. V trimming: 10 bases; J trimming: 7 bases; junction bases outside the gene matches: 9. This CDR3 has 14 residues. CDR1 and CDR2 from the germline V gene are MDHEN and SYDVKM. CDR3 region: CAILTSGSLNEQFF. In nucleotides, the CDR3 is TGTGCCATTTTAACTAGCGGGAGTCTAAATGAGCAGTTCTTC.

The rearrangement joins TRBV20-1 to TRBJ2-4; perhaps TRBD2 as D (6 bases). CDR3 length equals 13 residues. Germline CDR1 reads DFQATT; CDR2 reads SNEGSKA (reference sequence). Deletions cut 6 bases from V and 4 bases from J, with 13 bases between. CDR3 in amino acids: CSAPVAVKNIQYF. The CDR3 DNA is TGCAGTGCCCCCGTAGCGGTTAAAAACATTCAGTACTTC.

A note on this clonotype: This clone may be a read error of a much larger clone one base away. The chain recombines TRBV29-1 with TRBJ1-1; D uncertain. The CDR3 is 13 residues long. Trimming shortened V by 1 base and J by 1 base, and 7 bases separated the two germline ends. Germline assignment: CDR1 SQVTM and CDR2 ANQGSEA. The CDR3 DNA is TGCAGCGTTGAAGTGAGCCAGAACACTGAAGCTTTCTTT. This sequence encodes CSVEVSQNTEAFF.

The CDR3 DNA reads as TGTGCCAGCAGCTTGCGCCCTAAGGCTATCCACACCGGGGAGCTGTTTTTT. It codes for CASSLRPKAIHTGELFF. The V and J genes are TRBV7-6 and TRBJ2-2; D gene ambiguous. The V and J ends lost 3 bases and 3 bases respectively, with 17 bases between them. CDR1 is SGHVS and CDR2 is FNYEAQ in the germline V gene. CDR3 length: 17 residues.

The sample holds a few counts of this clonotype. The rearrangement uses TRBV20-1 and TRBJ2-5; D not resolved. Trimming removed 1 base at V and 0 bases at J, with 6 bases between. CDR3 length: 13 residues. Germline values: CDR1 DFQATT, CDR2 SNEGSKA (reference sequence). CDR3 coding DNA: TGCAGTGCTAGAGGGACCAACCAAGAGACCCAGTACTTC. It encodes CSARGTNQETQYF.

This clonotype occurred many times. The CDR3 loop reads CASSPFTEHYGYTF. The CDR3, as DNA: TGTGCCAGCTCACCTTTCACAGAGCACTATGGCTACACCTTC. V gene TRBV18 combines with J gene TRBJ1-2; D gene unclear. CDR1 and CDR2 (germline): KGHSH, LQKENI. CDR3 length: 14 amino acids. Deletions cut 3 bases from V and 3 bases from J, with 11 bases between.

This clonotype was seen more than once but under ten times. The V call is TRBV5-1, the J call TRBJ2-3; perhaps TRBD1 as D (6 bases). CDR1 and CDR2 (germline): SGHRS, YFSETQ. The CDR3 sequence is 17 residues long. V was clipped by 1 base and J by 2 bases, with 17 bases between them. CDR3 sequence (DNA): TGCGCCAGCAGCTTGCGGACCCTAGGGGGTTACACAGATACGCAGTATTTT. Protein sequence: CASSLRTLGGYTDTQYF.

A remark on this clonotype: A much larger clone differs by one base, so this may be a read error. The V gene is TRBV7-9, the J gene TRBJ2-5; unclear D gene. The CDR3 is made up of 15 amino acids. The V end was cut by 4 bases, the J end by 7 bases, with 19 bases between. Germline CDR1 and CDR2: SEHNR and FQNEAQ (reference sequence). CDR3 loop: CASSYSGVGRGTQYF. The CDR3 DNA is TGTGCCAGCAGCTACTCAGGTGTGGGAAGAGGGACCCAGTACTTC.

The V call is TRBV12-3 or TRBV12-4, the J call TRBJ2-7; D is unresolved. CDR3 length: 12 residues. Trimming pared 6 bases from V and 5 bases from J, leaving 11 bases between. DNA for the CDR3: TGTGCCAGCAGCCCGTCTGTCCACGAGCAGTACTTC. This codes for CASSPSVHEQYF.

In its sample, this clonotype was seen a few times. CDR3 coding DNA: TGTGCCAGCAAAGGCGAACAGGGTGTTAATCAGCCCCAGCATTTT. Its translation: CASKGEQGVNQPQHF. This chain links TRBV2 with TRBJ1-5, with D possibly matching TRBD1 (6 bases). The V gene lost 7 bases and the J gene lost 4 bases, with 17 bases spanning the gap. The CDR3 runs 15 residues. Germline-derived CDR1 and CDR2 are SNHLY and FYNNEI. Filled out from reference TRBV2 and TRBJ1-5, the complete variable domain reads EPEVTQTPSHQVTQMGQEVILRCVPISNHLYFYWYRQILGQKVEFLVSFYNNEISEKSEIFDDQFSVERPDGSNFTLKIRSTKLEDSAMYFCASKGEQGVNQPQHFGDGTRLSIL.

This clonotype was recorded at least ten times. CDR3 nucleotide sequence: TGTGCCAGTAGTTCCGGGACTTTCTACGAGCAGTACTTC. It yields the protein CASSSGTFYEQYF. The chain uses TRBV19 and TRBJ2-7; a possible D gene is TRBD2 (6 bases). The CDR3 consists of 13 residues. The germline V and J ends were trimmed by 5 bases and 3 bases, with 11 bases remaining between them. The germline V gene encodes CDR1 LNHDA and CDR2 SQIVND (reference sequence).

The chain joins TRBV20-1 to TRBJ2-7, with D perhaps given as TRBD1 or TRBD2 (6 bases each). CDR1 is DFQATT and CDR2 is SNEGSKA in the germline V gene (reference sequence). The CDR3 runs 13 residues. V lost 2 bases and J lost 3, with 11 bases in between. DNA of the CDR3: TGCAGTGCTAGACGGGGGCTGTTCTACGAGCAGTACTTC. Its protein is CSARRGLFYEQYF.

At least ten counts were recorded for this clonotype. The chain links TRBV24-1 to TRBJ1-1; 8 nucleotides match TRBD1. Losses at the gene ends were 4 bases for V and 1 base for J; bases not matched to a gene: 10. The CDR3 is 17 amino acids. Germline V gene sequence: CDR1 KGHDR, CDR2 SFDVKD. The CDR3 loop is CATSDSRTGQRNTEAFF. Here the CDR3 DNA reads TGTGCCACCAGTGACTCTCGGACAGGGCAAAGGAACACTGAAGCTTTCTTT.

The chain joins TRBV6-2 or TRBV6-3 to TRBJ1-5, with 9 bases aligning to TRBD1. Germline CDR1 and CDR2: MNHEY and SVGEGT. This CDR3 contains 15 residues. Trimming removed 5 bases from V and 7 bases from J; junction bases left unmatched: 9. Here the CDR3 DNA reads TGTGCCAGCAGTGACTGGGGACAGGGAGGACAGCCCCAGCATTTT. It is translated as CASSDWGQGGQPQHF.